The 30 T cell receptor beta chains in this list originate from one sample, sequenced in a study of blood T cell repertoires in COVID-19. Sequencing was performed with immunoSEQ multiplex PCR; in TCRdb, only in-frame clones are kept and a portion is missing. The table shows under 300,000 clones, with 87% occurring only once. The material sequenced was PBMCs or T cells enriched from blood (not recorded which). All receptors derive from a woman aged 25 to 39 with acute COVID-19.

This chain uses TRBV11-3 with TRBJ2-5; no firm D call. Germline V gives CDR1 SGHNT, CDR2 YENEEA. Trimming removed 5 bases at V and 5 bases at J, with 12 bases between. CDR3 size: 13 residues. The CDR3 coding sequence is TGTGCCAGCAGCCCGGGTCAACGGGAGACCCAGTACTTC. This translates into CASSPGQRETQYF.

The J gene is TRBJ1-2, the V gene TRBV7-9, with a weak D call TRBD1 (6 bases). The V gene's germline CDR1 is SEHNR and CDR2 FQNEAQ (reference sequence). CDR3 length equals 17 residues. Trimming pared 5 bases from V and 6 bases from J, leaving 25 bases between. The CDR3 bases are TGTGCCAGCAGCCTAGGGGACATCGGAATCCCTAGGGATGGCTACACCTTC. This encodes CASSLGDIGIPRDGYTF.

The chain couples TRBV3-1 (or the pseudogene TRBV3-2) to TRBJ1-2; TRBD1 agrees at 9 bases. The V segment lost 0 bases and the J segment 4 bases; nucleotides outside the gene matches: 6. The V gene's germline CDR1 is LGHDT and CDR2 YNNKEL (reference sequence). The CDR3 runs to 16 residues. The CDR3 protein is CASSQDRGQGLYGYTF. Here the CDR3 DNA reads TGTGCCAGCAGCCAAGATAGGGGACAGGGACTCTATGGCTACACCTTC.

In DNA form, the CDR3 reads TGTGCCATCAGTGACGGGACTGCCTACGAGCAGTACTTC. Translation gives CAISDGTAYEQYF. V is TRBV10-3 and J is TRBJ2-7; TRBD2 is a possible D gene (6 bases). V gave up 3 bases and J gave up 2 bases, with 8 bases separating them. Germline V gives CDR1 ENHRY, CDR2 SYGVKD. The CDR3 has 13 amino acids.

The gene calls are TRBV2 and TRBJ2-5; 7 bases agree with TRBD2. The CDR3 extends over 13 amino acids. The germline CDR1 and CDR2 sequences are SNHLY and FYNNEI. V dropped 7 bases and J dropped 4; count of bases not matched to a gene: 6. Here the CDR3 reads CASTAGVRETQYF. The CDR3 DNA reads TGTGCCAGCACGGCGGGGGTCCGAGAGACCCAGTACTTC. Complete variable domain (other parts from reference TRBV2 and TRBJ2-5): EPEVTQTPSHQVTQMGQEVILRCVPISNHLYFYWYRQILGQKVEFLVSFYNNEISEKSEIFDDQFSVERPDGSNFTLKIRSTKLEDSAMYFCASTAGVRETQYFGPGTRLLVL.

This clone was picked up a small number of times. The rearrangement uses TRBV25-1 and TRBJ1-2; 10 positions match TRBD1. Germline V gene data show CDR1 as MGHDK and CDR2 as SYGVNS. CDR3 length: 17 residues. J was trimmed by 6 bases and V by 1 base; bases with no gene match: 11. Here the CDR3 reads CASSEWDRGAPPDGYTF. CDR3 DNA sequence: TGTGCCAGCAGTGAATGGGACAGGGGCGCCCCTCCTGATGGCTACACCTTC.

This chain links TRBV9 with TRBJ1-2, with D perhaps TRBD1 (6 bases). With 3 bases removed from V and 4 bases from J, the gap between germline ends came to 19 bases. Germline CDR1 SGDLS, CDR2 YYNGEE. CDR3 length: 16 amino acids. CDR3 DNA sequence: TGTGCCAGCAGCGCGCAAGGGGGGGTTTCCCTCTATGGCTACACCTTC. This gives the protein CASSAQGGVSLYGYTF.

The CDR3 bases are TGTGCCAGCAGGGTCGGACAGACAGATACGCAGTATTTT. Its protein product is CASRVGQTDTQYF. The V and J genes are TRBV2 and TRBJ2-3, with D maybe TRBD1 (6 bases). Per germline, CDR1 SNHLY and CDR2 FYNNEI. The V gene lost 6 bases and the J gene lost 3 bases, with 10 bases spanning the gap. The CDR3 runs 13 residues. Together with reference TRBV2 and TRBJ2-3, the CDR3 gives the full variable domain: EPEVTQTPSHQVTQMGQEVILRCVPISNHLYFYWYRQILGQKVEFLVSFYNNEISEKSEIFDDQFSVERPDGSNFTLKIRSTKLEDSAMYFCASRVGQTDTQYFGPGTRLTVL.

The chain has TRBV11-2 and TRBJ2-1; 10 bases fit TRBD1. This CDR3 has 12 residues. The germline gives CDR1 SGHAT, CDR2 FQNNGV. J lost 14 bases, V lost 1 base, and 2 bases had no gene match. As DNA, the CDR3 is TGTGCCAGCAGCTTAGCTGGGACAGGGGAGTTCTTC. Translated, it gives CASSLAGTGEFF.

In its sample, this clone was seen a few times. The J gene is TRBJ2-2, the V gene TRBV11-1, with TRBD1 identical over 9 bases. The CDR3 runs 16 residues. The germline gives CDR1 SGHAT, CDR2 FQDESV (reference sequence). J was trimmed by 8 bases and V by 4 bases; bases with no gene match: 11. This CDR3 reads CASSSGQGTLRGELFF. The CDR3 nucleotides are TGTGCCAGCAGCTCCGGACAGGGGACTTTAAGAGGGGAGCTGTTTTTT. The full variable domain, its missing parts supplied by reference TRBV11-1 and TRBJ2-2, is EAEVAQSPRYKITEKSQAVAFWCDPISGHATLYWYRQILGQGPELLVQFQDESVVDDSQLPKDRFSAERLKGVDSTLKIQPAELGDSAMYLCASSSGQGTLRGELFFGEGSRLTVL.

The chain is built from TRBV18 and TRBJ1-1; D unresolved. CDR1 is KGHSH, CDR2 LQKENI, per germline. The CDR3 runs to 14 residues. Trimming took off 4 bases at V and 4 bases at J, with 13 bases between the two ends. CDR3 DNA: TGTGCCAGCTCACAGGACGTGCGGGGCACTGAAGCTTTCTTT. It translates to CASSQDVRGTEAFF.

The CDR3 reads CASSTSGTGSEKLFF. The CDR3 bases are TGTGCCAGTAGTACCTCCGGTACAGGGTCTGAAAAACTGTTTTTT. The chain links TRBV19 to TRBJ1-4; tentatively, D is TRBD1 (6 bases). The CDR3 sequence is 15 residues long. The germline CDR1 and CDR2 sequences are LNHDA and SQIVND (reference sequence). Trimming stripped 4 bases from V and 7 bases from J, with 16 bases between.

The V gene is TRBV12-3 or TRBV12-4, the J gene TRBJ2-7, with TRBD2 as a possible D gene (6 bases). V lost 1 base and J lost 3, with 7 bases in between. The CDR3 totals 13 residues. DNA for the CDR3: TGTGCCAGCAGTTTAGGCGGGATCTACGAGCAGTACTTC. This translates into CASSLGGIYEQYF.

The chain has TRBV3-1 (or the pseudogene TRBV3-2) and TRBJ2-3, with 12 positions matching TRBD2. Germline loops: CDR1 LGHDT, CDR2 YNNKEL (reference sequence). CDR3 length: 16 amino acids. Losses at the gene ends were 5 bases for V and 2 bases for J; bases not matched to a gene: 5. The DNA of the CDR3 is TGTGCCAGCAGCTCTCTAGCGGGAGGGTCCACAGATACGCAGTATTTT. This translates into CASSSLAGGSTDTQYF.

The genes are TRBV10-3 and TRBJ1-1; no firm D call. V dropped 3 bases and J dropped 5 bases, with 13 bases sitting between them. Germline V lookup: CDR1 ENHRY, CDR2 SYGVKD. CDR3 length: 14 residues. The CDR3 nucleotides are TGTGCCATCAGTGATGGTGAATTGCGGACTGAAGCTTTCTTT. It yields the protein CAISDGELRTEAFF.

J is TRBJ2-7 and V is TRBV18; TRBD1 matches at 7 bases. CDR1 KGHSH and CDR2 LQKENI come from the germline V gene. The CDR3 extends over 15 amino acids. J was trimmed by 3 bases and V by 0 bases; bases with no gene match: 5. DNA of the CDR3: TGTGCCAGCTCACCACCGACCCGACAGGGCTACGAGCAGTACTTC. As protein: CASSPPTRQGYEQYF.

This sequence joins TRBV7-3 and TRBJ2-1; D gene uncertain. CDR3 length equals 13 residues. The germline V gene has CDR1 SGHTA and CDR2 FQGTGA. The germline V and J ends were trimmed by 0 bases and 6 bases, with 6 bases remaining between them. CDR3 residues: CASSLTASNEQFF. Here the CDR3 DNA reads TGTGCCAGCAGCTTAACAGCTTCCAATGAGCAGTTCTTC.

The chain employs TRBV6-2 or TRBV6-3 and TRBJ2-3, with D perhaps matching TRBD2 (6 bases). Germline lookup yields CDR1 MNHEY and CDR2 SVGEGT. This CDR3 region has 18 residues. V was trimmed by 2 bases and J by 8 bases, leaving 26 bases between them. CDR3 DNA: TGTGCCAGCAGTTACGCTTCCATGACTAGACTAAACACCGGTACGCAGTATTTT. Protein: CASSYASMTRLNTGTQYF.

The V gene is TRBV28, the J gene TRBJ2-5; D remains unclear. The CDR3 length is 14 residues. Looked up from germline, CDR1 is MDHEN and CDR2 is SYDVKM. V lost 2 bases to trimming and J lost 1 base, with 8 bases between them. The CDR3 spells CASSLERPQETQYF. The CDR3 bases are TGTGCCAGCAGTTTAGAGCGACCCCAAGAGACCCAGTACTTC.

This clone was detected a few times. The J gene is TRBJ1-4, the V gene TRBV12-2; the tabulated D call, TRBD1, remains unverified against the DNA. TRBV12-2 is classified as a pseudogene. The CDR3 runs 14 residues. In DNA form, the CDR3 reads TGTGCAAGTCGCTTATTTGGGGGCTCTGAAAAACTGTTTTTT. This translates into CASRLFGGSEKLFF.

J is TRBJ1-5 and V is TRBV28; a possible D gene is TRBD1 (6 bases). V was trimmed by 6 bases and J by 5 bases, leaving 14 bases between them. In germline, CDR1 is MDHEN, CDR2 SYDVKM. This CDR3 spans 14 amino acids. CDR3 nucleotide sequence: TGTGCCAGCAGCCCGGGGGGGGCCCATCAGCCCCAGCATTTT. It encodes CASSPGGAHQPQHF.

J is TRBJ2-1 and V is TRBV3-1 (or the pseudogene TRBV3-2), with TRBD2 matching over 7 bases. Germline V gives CDR1 LGHDT, CDR2 YNNKEL (reference sequence). The CDR3 extends over 16 amino acids. V lost 0 bases, J lost 7 bases, and 9 bases stayed unmatched. As DNA, the CDR3 is TGTGCCAGCAGCCAAGATGGGTGGGGGAGGGCGAATGAGCAGTTCTTC. This codes for CASSQDGWGRANEQFF.

The chain combines TRBV29-1 with TRBJ1-2; weak D call: TRBD1 (5 bases). The germline gives CDR1 SQVTM, CDR2 ANQGSEA. There are 10 residues in the CDR3. The CDR3 nucleotides read TGCGGAGTTGGGGCAGGGGGCTACACCTTC. It translates to CGVGAGGYTF.

The CDR3: CASSGSHQGAYGYTF. In nucleotides, the CDR3 is TGTGCCAGCAGCGGATCCCATCAGGGGGCCTATGGCTACACCTTC. This sequence joins TRBV9 and TRBJ1-2; 8 nucleotides line up with TRBD1. With V trimmed by 3 bases and J by 4 bases, 8 bases remained unmatched. This CDR3 is 15 amino acids long. The V gene's germline CDR1 is SGDLS and CDR2 YYNGEE.

The V call is TRBV3-1 (or the pseudogene TRBV3-2), the J call TRBJ1-2; no clear D. The V gene lost 0 bases and the J gene lost 2 bases, with 10 bases spanning the gap. Per germline, CDR1 LGHDT and CDR2 YNNKEL (reference sequence). The CDR3 has 15 amino acids. The CDR3 here is CASSQDLSGNYGYTF. In DNA form, the CDR3 reads TGTGCCAGCAGCCAAGATCTATCCGGGAACTATGGCTACACCTTC.

This clone has more than one count but fewer than ten. This rearrangement joins TRBV19 to TRBJ1-4; TRBD1 matches 8 bases. CDR1 is LNHDA, CDR2 SQIVND, per germline (reference sequence). V shed 1 base, J shed 8 bases, and the junction held 3 bases outside the gene matches. CDR3 size: 14 residues. DNA for the CDR3: TGTGCCAGTAGTATAGGGACAGGGAACGAAAAACTGTTTTTT. This translates into CASSIGTGNEKLFF.

The chain couples TRBV27 to TRBJ2-2, with 7 bases lining up with TRBD1. Germline values: CDR1 MNHEY, CDR2 SMNVEV (reference sequence). CDR3 length: 14 residues. Trimming at V came to 5 bases and at J to 5 bases, leaving 5 bases not matched to a gene. CDR3 protein: CASSLTGWTGELFF. CDR3 sequence (DNA): TGTGCCAGCAGTCTGACAGGGTGGACCGGGGAGCTGTTTTTT.

The V and J genes are TRBV28 and TRBJ2-5; 12 bases agree with TRBD2. CDR3 length equals 15 residues. CDR1 and CDR2 from the germline V gene are MDHEN and SYDVKM. V gave up 3 bases and J gave up 2 bases; unmatched junction bases: 1. In nucleotides, the CDR3 is TGTGCCAGCAGTTTCGGACTAGCGGGGCAAGAGACCCAGTACTTC. Encoded protein: CASSFGLAGQETQYF.

CDR3 in amino acids: CATNSGSGNTIYF. The CDR3 region has the DNA TGTGCCACCAATTCGGGGTCTGGAAACACCATATATTTT. The chain has TRBV24-1 and TRBJ1-3; D not resolved. Germline V lookup: CDR1 KGHDR, CDR2 SFDVKD. This CDR3 has 13 amino acids. V shed 8 bases and J shed 1 base, with 8 bases lying between them.

This chain links TRBV15 with TRBJ2-5, with TRBD1 matching 9 bases. The CDR3 is 14 residues long. In germline, CDR1 is LNHNV, CDR2 YYDKDF (reference sequence). The trim removed 1 base at V and 5 bases at J, leaving 2 bases unmatched. The CDR3 here is CATSRVGTGETQYF. CDR3 in DNA: TGTGCCACCAGCAGAGTCGGGACAGGGGAGACCCAGTACTTC.